Shown below are 11 T cell receptor beta chains from a single sample sequenced in a study of T cell responses to AZD1222 COVID-19 vaccine. This table comes from immunoSEQ multiplex PCR, and its TCRdb copy is limited to in-frame clones, with some not included. This table holds some 150,000 clones, 90% found once. The sequenced sample was peripheral blood, obtained on day 0 of AZD1222 vaccination. The origin of the receptors is an adult in good health.

DNA for the CDR3: TGTGCCAGCAGCTTAGGGACCCGGGACACGGAAAAACTGTTTTTT. Translating it yields CASSLGTRDTEKLFF. This chain links TRBV7-2 with TRBJ1-4, with a tentative D call TRBD1 (6 bases). The CDR3 contains 15 residues. The V end was cut by 1 base, the J end by 8 bases, with 14 bases between. In germline, CDR1 is SGHTA, CDR2 FQGNSA. The whole variable domain, filled in from reference TRBV7-2 and TRBJ1-4, reads GAGVSQSPSNKVTEKGKDVELRCDPISGHTALYWYRQSLGQGLEFLIYFQGNSAPDKSGLPSDRFSAERTGGSVSTLTIQRTQQEDSAVYLCASSLGTRDTEKLFFGSGTQLSVL.

The J gene is TRBJ2-1, the V gene TRBV14; 13 bases map to TRBD2. The junction had 9 bases not matched to a gene; V was cut back by 6 bases and J by 4 bases. Looked up from germline, CDR1 is SGHDN and CDR2 is FVKESK. CDR3 length: 17 residues. CDR3 protein: CASSHYMGLAGYNEQFF. CDR3 sequence (DNA): TGTGCCAGCAGTCACTACATGGGACTAGCGGGGTACAATGAGCAGTTCTTC.

This clone was observed a handful of times. The rearrangement links TRBV14 to TRBJ2-1; 9 bases agree with TRBD2. Germline V gene lookup returns CDR1 SGHDN and CDR2 FVKESK. The CDR3 has 17 amino acids. V shed 4 bases, J shed 4 bases, and the junction held 11 bases outside the gene matches. The CDR3 protein is CASSPLGREGPYNEQFF. The DNA for the CDR3 is TGTGCCAGCAGCCCCCTAGGGCGGGAGGGCCCTTACAATGAGCAGTTCTTC.

J is TRBJ2-7 and V is TRBV6-2 or TRBV6-3, with 7 bases fitting TRBD2. The CDR3 sequence is 14 residues long. V was pared by 6 bases and J by 6 bases, with 11 bases of the junction left unmatched. The germline gives CDR1 MNHEY, CDR2 SVGEGT. In DNA form, the CDR3 reads TGTGCCAGCAGCAGGAGCGGGATAGGTCGCGAGCAGTACTTC. This translates into CASSRSGIGREQYF.

The chain is built from TRBV11-2 and TRBJ2-7; TRBD2 aligns across 10 bases. The junction had 12 bases not matched to a gene; V was cut back by 4 bases and J by 6 bases. This CDR3 contains 16 residues. Germline V gives CDR1 SGHAT, CDR2 FQNNGV. The CDR3 region is CASSWYSGRSGSEQYF. The CDR3, as DNA: TGTGCCAGCAGCTGGTATAGCGGGAGGAGCGGTTCCGAGCAGTACTTC.

The V call is TRBV7-2, the J call TRBJ2-2; D is ambiguous. Trimming cost V 0 bases and J 4 bases, with 15 bases left between them. The CDR3 is 17 residues long. The germline gives CDR1 SGHTA, CDR2 FQGNSA. In nucleotides, the CDR3 is TGTGCCAGCAGCTTAGCGCTCTCTTTTGACCCCACCGGGGAGCTGTTTTTT. Translation gives CASSLALSFDPTGELFF.

The CDR3 loop reads CAISESIRTENKETQYF. Written as DNA, the CDR3 is TGTGCCATCAGTGAGTCGATTAGGACGGAAAACAAGGAGACCCAGTACTTC. The chain links TRBV10-3 to TRBJ2-5; the D is unclear. Per germline, CDR1 ENHRY and CDR2 SYGVKD. This CDR3 region has 17 residues. The ends were cut back, 0 bases at V and 5 bases at J, with 19 bases in the middle.

The chain has TRBV4-1 and TRBJ1-1, with D possibly matching TRBD1 (5 bases). The V gene's germline CDR1 is MGHRA and CDR2 YSYEKL. V lost 3 bases to trimming and J lost 5 bases, with 10 bases between them. The CDR3 extends over 13 amino acids. The CDR3 is CASSHLRDTEAFF. The CDR3 DNA is TGCGCCAGCAGCCATCTCAGGGATACTGAAGCTTTCTTT.

The chain recombines TRBV19 with TRBJ1-5, with D tentatively TRBD1 (6 bases). CDR3 length equals 14 residues. V gave up 3 bases and J gave up 3 bases, with 9 bases separating them. From germline, CDR1 is LNHDA and CDR2 SQIVND (reference sequence). The CDR3: CASSMDSNNQPQHF. In DNA, the CDR3 is TGTGCCAGTAGTATGGACAGCAACAATCAGCCCCAGCATTTT.

The V call is TRBV5-6, the J call TRBJ1-1; D is possibly TRBD1 (5 bases). The V gene lost 2 bases and the J gene lost 0 bases, with 14 bases spanning the gap. Germline V gene lookup returns CDR1 SGHDT and CDR2 YYEEEE. The CDR3 totals 16 residues. As DNA, the CDR3 is TGTGCCAGCAGCTTTTGGGGGTCCCCAATGAACACTGAAGCTTTCTTT. Its translation: CASSFWGSPMNTEAFF.

This rearrangement joins TRBV6-5 to TRBJ1-2; perhaps TRBD1 as D (6 bases). Between the trimmed V and J ends, which lost 7 bases and 7 bases, there was a span of 16 bases. Germline V gene lookup returns CDR1 MNHEY and CDR2 SVGAGI. This CDR3 comprises 13 residues. CDR3 region: CASTSGGGRGYTF. The DNA of the CDR3 is TGTGCCAGCACTTCGGGGGGGGGCCGTGGCTACACCTTC.